These 32 T cell receptor beta chains were all obtained from the same sample, sequenced in a study of blood T cells in healthy people across ages. A second PCR, run for about 6 to 11 cycles, used a sample-barcoded 5' primer plus a J-beta primer mix. TCRdb redid the calling of the 5' RACE reads with MiXCR, one entry per CDR3 protein. The sample consists of some 900,000 distinct CDR3 sequences, 40% to 60% of them appearing once. Sequenced: blood. The source of these receptors is a man under 40 in good health.

This clonotype was found a few times. V gene TRBV12-3 or TRBV12-4 combines with J gene TRBJ2-3, with 7 bases aligning to TRBD1. Unmatched junction bases numbered 11, after V lost 6 bases and J lost 5 bases. This CDR3 has 15 residues. Here the CDR3 reads CASSRSRGQGDTQYF. The CDR3 bases are TGTGCCAGCAGCCGGAGTAGGGGGCAAGGAGATACGCAGTATTTT.

V gene TRBV4-2 combines with J gene TRBJ2-1; D gene ambiguous. The V gene's germline CDR1 is LGHNA and CDR2 YNFKEQ. The germline V and J ends were trimmed by 3 bases and 9 bases, with 15 bases remaining between them. The CDR3 consists of 14 residues. CDR3 protein: CASSQAFGIPEQFF. The CDR3 coding sequence is TGTGCCAGCAGCCAGGCCTTTGGAATCCCTGAGCAGTTCTTC.

The chain employs TRBV10-3 and TRBJ2-7, with 7 bases identical to TRBD1. Germline assignment: CDR1 ENHRY and CDR2 SYGVKD. Trimming at V came to 5 bases and at J to 0 bases, leaving 4 bases not matched to a gene. The CDR3 covers 14 residues. CDR3 DNA: TGTGCCATCAGTCTGGGACAGCTCTCCTACGAGCAGTACTTC. It specifies CAISLGQLSYEQYF.

The CDR3 here is CASRSGGRYNEQFF. DNA of the CDR3: TGTGCCAGCAGAAGCGGGGGTCGGTACAATGAGCAGTTCTTC. V is TRBV6-2 or TRBV6-3 and J is TRBJ2-1, with 8 nucleotides matching TRBD2. V shed 6 bases and J 4 bases; nucleotides not matched to a gene: 5. CDR1 is MNHEY and CDR2 is SVGEGT in the germline V gene. The CDR3 is 14 residues long.

This clonotype was counted only a few times. The genes are TRBV7-2 and TRBJ2-4, with D possibly being TRBD2 (6 bases). Germline values: CDR1 SGHTA, CDR2 FQGNSA. The V end lost 2 bases, the J end lost 9 bases, and 14 bases lay between the germline ends. The CDR3 contains 14 residues. This CDR3 is CASSLSKTAGIQYF. In nucleotides, the CDR3 is TGTGCCAGCAGCTTAAGCAAGACAGCGGGCATTCAGTACTTC.

As regards this clonotype: A much more abundant neighbour one base away suggests this may be a read error. V usage is TRBV9 and J usage is TRBJ2-7; D unclear. Germline V gives CDR1 SGDLS, CDR2 YYNGEE. The germline V and J ends were trimmed by 0 bases and 7 bases, with 17 bases remaining between them. The CDR3 is 15 amino acids. The CDR3 spells CASSVEGSSYNEQYF. CDR3 coding DNA: TGTGCCAGCAGCGTAGAGGGCAGCTCCTACAATGAGCAGTACTTC.

V and J are TRBV2 and TRBJ2-5, with unresolved D. Per germline, CDR1 SNHLY and CDR2 FYNNEI. V was cut by 4 bases and J by 7 bases, with 13 bases left in between. This CDR3 is built from 13 residues. The chain's CDR3 is CASSVSLRGTQYF. The DNA for the CDR3 is TGTGCCAGCAGTGTAAGCCTACGTGGGACCCAGTACTTC. Variable domain in full (rest from reference TRBV2 and TRBJ2-5): EPEVTQTPSHQVTQMGQEVILRCVPISNHLYFYWYRQILGQKVEFLVSFYNNEISEKSEIFDDQFSVERPDGSNFTLKIRSTKLEDSAMYFCASSVSLRGTQYFGPGTRLLVL.

This clonotype was counted a few times. V gene TRBV29-1 combines with J gene TRBJ2-7; TRBD1 aligns across 7 bases. This CDR3 contains 13 residues. The V and J ends lost 5 bases and 3 bases, in that order; junction bases with no gene match: 7. Germline V gene lookup returns CDR1 SQVTM and CDR2 ANQGSEA. For the CDR3, the DNA is TGCAGCGTTCGTAGCAGGGGGATCTACGAGCAGTACTTC. Translating gives CSVRSRGIYEQYF.

This clonotype was observed a handful of times. The V call is TRBV27, the J call TRBJ2-1, with D tentatively TRBD1 (6 bases). CDR1 and CDR2 from the germline V gene are MNHEY and SMNVEV (reference sequence). The CDR3 runs 14 residues. V was clipped by 3 bases and J by 9 bases, with 15 bases between them. DNA for the CDR3: TGTGCCAGCAGTTTCTACCAGGGGAGCGGTGAGCAGTTCTTC. Its translation is CASSFYQGSGEQFF.

This clonotype appeared once. The rearrangement links TRBV28 to TRBJ2-5; tentative D call: TRBD1 (6 bases). Germline loops: CDR1 MDHEN, CDR2 SYDVKM. CDR3 length: 17 amino acids. The ends were cut back, 3 bases at V and 1 base at J, with 18 bases in the middle. The CDR3 sequence is CASSFGVGQKIQETQYF. CDR3 coding DNA: TGTGCCAGCAGTTTTGGTGTAGGACAGAAGATCCAAGAGACCCAGTACTTC.

This clonotype was counted at least ten times. This chain links TRBV7-3 with TRBJ1-1, with D possibly being TRBD1 (5 bases). Germline CDR1 is SGHTA and CDR2 is FQGTGA. The CDR3 totals 13 residues. Trimming pared 5 bases from V and 5 bases from J, leaving 12 bases between. The CDR3 spells CASSPGLGTEAFF. Here the CDR3 DNA reads TGTGCCAGCAGCCCGGGACTGGGGACTGAAGCTTTCTTT.

J is TRBJ2-1 and V is TRBV11-3; 8 bases fit TRBD2. This CDR3 region has 16 residues. The V gene's germline CDR1 is SGHNT and CDR2 YENEEA. The junction had 8 bases not matched to a gene; V was cut back by 1 base and J by 6 bases. The chain's CDR3 is CASSLVQRGLGNEQFF. The CDR3 nucleotides are TGTGCCAGCAGCTTAGTACAGCGGGGGCTGGGCAATGAGCAGTTCTTC.

The V call is TRBV5-1, the J call TRBJ2-5; D is undetermined. Trimming removed 0 bases at V and 2 bases at J, with 11 bases between. The CDR3 runs 15 residues. Germline V gene data show CDR1 as SGHRS and CDR2 as YFSETQ. CDR3 in DNA: TGCGCCAGCAGCTTGGTACCAGGAGTACAAGAGACCCAGTACTTC. Translating gives CASSLVPGVQETQYF. Complete variable domain (other parts from reference TRBV5-1 and TRBJ2-5): KAGVTQTPRYLIKTRGQQVTLSCSPISGHRSVSWYQQTPGQGLQFLFEYFSETQRNKGNFPGRFSGRQFSNSRSEMNVSTLELGDSALYLCASSLVPGVQETQYFGPGTRLLVL.

The table lists this clonotype with a few counts. The genes are TRBV29-1 and TRBJ2-6, with D hard to call. Germline-derived CDR1 and CDR2 are SQVTM and ANQGSEA. This CDR3 is built from 14 residues. V lost 4 bases and J lost 1, with 8 bases in between. For the CDR3, the DNA is TGCAGCGTTGTTGAAGGGTCTGGGGCCAACGTCCTGACTTTC. Its protein is CSVVEGSGANVLTF.

The rearrangement uses TRBV7-2 and TRBJ2-1; 8 bases align to TRBD2. Germline V lookup: CDR1 SGHTA, CDR2 FQGNSA. J gave up 12 bases and V 1 base, and 11 bases lay outside the gene matches. CDR3 length: 15 amino acids. The DNA for the CDR3 is TGTGCCAGCAGCTTAGAGCGGGGGCTCTATCAGGCGCAGTTCTTC. Translation: CASSLERGLYQAQFF.

The chain has TRBV5-1 and TRBJ2-7; the D gene is possibly TRBD1 (7 bases). The CDR3 sequence is 16 residues long. The V and J ends lost 2 bases and 7 bases respectively, with 22 bases between them. CDR1 is SGHRS and CDR2 is YFSETQ in the germline V gene. This chain's CDR3 is CASSFREAGGGNEQYF. The CDR3 nucleotides read TGCGCCAGCAGCTTTCGTGAGGCAGGGGGAGGCAATGAGCAGTACTTC.

The V gene is TRBV9, the J gene TRBJ1-2; 7 nucleotides match TRBD1. The CDR3 is made up of 14 amino acids. The germline gives CDR1 SGDLS, CDR2 YYNGEE. Trimming at V came to 4 bases and at J to 8 bases, leaving 11 bases not matched to a gene. CDR3: CASSPWDSPRGYTF. DNA of the CDR3: TGTGCCAGCAGCCCATGGGACAGCCCTAGGGGCTACACCTTC. The full variable domain, rest sourced from reference TRBV9 and TRBJ1-2, is DSGVTQTPKHLITATGQRVTLRCSPRSGDLSVYWYQQSLDQGLQFLIQYYNGEERAKGNILERFSAQQFPDLHSELNLSSLELGDSALYFCASSPWDSPRGYTFGSGTRLTVV.

The V and J genes are TRBV10-3 and TRBJ2-3; 10 positions match TRBD2. This CDR3 region has 16 residues. Germline V gene sequence: CDR1 ENHRY, CDR2 SYGVKD. V lost 7 bases, J lost 1 base, and 8 bases stayed unmatched. CDR3 in amino acids: CAIKVGLAGGTDTQYF. The CDR3 DNA reads TGTGCCATCAAAGTTGGTCTAGCGGGAGGCACAGATACGCAGTATTTT.

Only a few counts were recorded for this clonotype. The V and J genes are TRBV15 and TRBJ1-1; no clear D. The CDR3 covers 16 residues. Germline V lookup: CDR1 LNHNV, CDR2 YYDKDF (reference sequence). V gave up 0 bases and J gave up 3 bases, with 14 bases separating them. The CDR3 spells CATSRDQRVKDTEAFF. CDR3 sequence (DNA): TGTGCCACCAGCAGAGATCAGAGGGTAAAAGACACTGAAGCTTTCTTT.

The chain carries TRBV9 and TRBJ1-2; D is ambiguous. This CDR3 contains 14 residues. V lost 4 bases and J 4 bases, leaving 14 bases between the germline ends. Germline V gene lookup returns CDR1 SGDLS and CDR2 YYNGEE. The DNA of the CDR3 is TGTGCCAGCAGCCTTGGACGGGCGGCCTATGGCTACACCTTC. This translates into CASSLGRAAYGYTF.

This clonotype appeared a few times. CDR3 in DNA: TGCAGTGCTAGGGAAGTTGTAGCTTTCTTT. Translation gives CSAREVVAFF. The gene calls are TRBV20-1 and TRBJ1-1, with D unresolved. V lost 3 bases and J lost 10, with 9 bases in between. CDR1 and CDR2 from the germline V gene are DFQATT and SNEGSKA (reference sequence). This CDR3 is 10 amino acids long.

This clonotype was detected only a few times. This rearrangement joins TRBV4-2 to TRBJ2-5; D gene uncertain. Looked up from germline, CDR1 is LGHNA and CDR2 is YNFKEQ. This CDR3 spans 14 amino acids. V was shortened by 0 bases and J by 5 bases, with 10 bases between the two germline ends. CDR3: CASSQELGLETQYF. Here the CDR3 DNA reads TGTGCCAGCAGCCAAGAACTTGGTTTGGAGACCCAGTACTTC.

The table lists this clonotype with many counts. This rearrangement joins TRBV5-1 to TRBJ1-1; D unclear. Trimming took 4 bases from V and 3 from J, leaving 4 bases between them. This CDR3 has 11 residues. Germline CDR1 SGHRS, CDR2 YFSETQ. CDR3 in amino acids: CASSGDTEAFF. The CDR3 nucleotides are TGCGCCAGCAGCGGCGACACTGAAGCTTTCTTT.

This clonotype was seen a single time. The chain combines TRBV30 with TRBJ2-5; D remains unclear. The J call may be wrong; the DNA end is better matched by TRBJ2-7. Germline V lookup: CDR1 GTSNPN, CDR2 SVGIG (reference sequence). The CDR3 loop spans 12 amino acids. The CDR3 is CAWSVTYYEQYF. As DNA, the CDR3 is TGTGCCTGGAGTGTAACCTATTACGAGCAGTACTTC.

The rearrangement links TRBV27 to TRBJ2-3; TRBD2 agrees at 7 bases. Germline lookup yields CDR1 MNHEY and CDR2 SMNVEV (reference sequence). The junction had 2 bases not matched to a gene; V was cut back by 0 bases and J by 5 bases. The CDR3 covers 14 residues. The CDR3 DNA follows: TGTGCCAGCAGTTTATCGTGGGAGGGAGATACGCAGTATTTT. It specifies CASSLSWEGDTQYF.

This clonotype occurred a few times. V usage is TRBV12-3 or TRBV12-4 and J usage is TRBJ2-1, with 7 bases aligning to TRBD2. This CDR3 has 13 amino acids. Unmatched junction bases numbered 15, after V lost 7 bases and J lost 15 bases. The CDR3: CASNSLGGVLAFF. In nucleotides, the CDR3 is TGTGCCAGCAACTCCCTTGGGGGGGTTTTGGCGTTCTTC.

The chain links TRBV5-1 to TRBJ2-3; 9 bases fit TRBD1. Per germline, CDR1 SGHRS and CDR2 YFSETQ. CDR3 length: 14 amino acids. Losses at the gene ends were 3 bases for V and 5 bases for J; bases not matched to a gene: 4. The CDR3 region has the DNA TGCGCCAGCAGCTGGGGGGACAGGGAAGATACGCAGTATTTT. Amino acids: CASSWGDREDTQYF.

The sample holds many counts of this clonotype. The V call is TRBV29-1, the J call TRBJ1-1; D ambiguous. This CDR3 region has 10 residues. V was shortened by 0 bases and J by 10 bases, with 6 bases between the two germline ends. The germline CDR1 and CDR2 sequences are SQVTM and ANQGSEA. The CDR3 nucleotides are TGCAGCGTTGAAGACACTTTAGCTTTCTTT. It specifies CSVEDTLAFF.

Comments on this clonotype: This may be a read error, as it is one base from a much larger clone. This chain joins TRBV20-1 and TRBJ1-5, with a possible D match to TRBD1 (5 bases). Germline CDR1 and CDR2: DFQATT and SNEGSKA (reference sequence). The CDR3 length is 14 residues. CDR3 loop: CSARPDTPNQPRHF. The CDR3 nucleotides are TGCAGTGCTAGACCGGACACCCCAAATCAGCCCCGGCATTTT.

This clonotype was seen at least ten times. The rearrangement joins TRBV10-3 to TRBJ2-1; the D is unclear. CDR1 and CDR2 (germline): ENHRY, SYGVKD. The V gene lost 3 bases and the J gene lost 9 bases, with 9 bases spanning the gap. The CDR3 is 12 residues long. Here the CDR3 DNA reads TGTGCCATCAGTGAAGTCGCGTTTGAGCAGTTCTTC. Translating gives CAISEVAFEQFF.

In regard to this clonotype: A single base separates this from a much larger clone, so it may be a read error. V is TRBV28 and J is TRBJ1-6; D uncertain. Per germline, CDR1 MDHEN and CDR2 SYDVKM. This CDR3 has 17 amino acids. The CDR3 bases are TGTGCCGGCAGACAATGGAGTGGGGTAGGAGGCGACTCACCCCTCCACTTT. Protein sequence: CAGRQWSGVGGDSPLHF.

This clonotype was seen just once. The J gene is TRBJ2-3, the V gene TRBV7-2, with D tentatively TRBD1 (6 bases). With 0 bases removed from V and 7 bases from J, the gap between germline ends came to 17 bases. This CDR3 region has 16 residues. Per germline, CDR1 SGHTA and CDR2 FQGNSA. CDR3 DNA sequence: TGTGCCAGCAGCTTAGCTGGGGCCAGGGGTCGGAATACGCAGTATTTT. It translates to CASSLAGARGRNTQYF.